This note documents a single TCR beta chain sequence. Its recognized antigen is unknown. Base qualities were left out, and no much larger clone turns up one base away. The sample's treatment or condition label, in plain terms: live attenuated yellow fever vaccine strain. At every blood-draw timepoint, two biological replicates of bulk PBMCs were collected. PBMCs were isolated from peripheral blood using a standard Ficoll-Paque protocol. RNA was extracted with TriZol from bulk PBMCs, CD4 and CD8 fractions, and dextramer-positive and dextramer-negative fractions. TCR cDNA was synthesized by 5'RACE template switching, through which a universal primer site and unique molecular identifiers were introduced. Priming of cDNA synthesis was performed from both the TCR alpha and TCR beta constant segments. Two PCR steps were used to amplify libraries, with sample barcodes and sequencing adapters being added in the second step. Sequencing of libraries was done on Illumina HiSeq 2500 (2x100 bp) or NovaSeq (2x150 bp). In the authors' own workflow: MIGEC handled demultiplexing of reads and collapsing into UMI consensus sequences, while MiXCR performed V(D)J alignment. Vaccine-responding clonotypes were defined with edgeR using replicate PBMC samples, requiring FDR below 0.01 and a log2 fold change above 5 up to day 15. Each bulk clonotype received a CD4 or CD8 identity based on whether the sequenced CD4 or CD8 repertoire contained that clonotype at higher abundance. TCRdb cleaned the public reads at Q25 with fastp, built clones with MiXCR and kept in-frame beta chains. Each entry merges the rows of one CDR3 protein and shows their most common DNA and genes. None of the V and J calls come from the authors' own analysis; TCRdb made them. The sample table shows around 530,000 distinct CDR3 sequences, and approximately 16% are seen once. Together, the top ten hold roughly 17% of the sample.

The data derive from a study of T cells after yellow fever vaccination (dated by TCRdb to the late 2010s). Context from the whole study: Libraries from fractions with low cell numbers were prepared with the SMART-Seq v4 Ultra Low Input RNA kit. Two healthy male donors, one aged 18 to 30 and one aged 30 to 39 years, were included in the cohort. Bulk TCR alpha and beta repertoires were sequenced longitudinally to track T-cell clones before and after primary and booster YFV17D yellow fever vaccination. Blood was collected at multiple timepoints before and after primary and secondary immunization, and bulk PBMC replicates and cell subsets were isolated. Study-wide conclusions, independent of this receptor: A small share of clonotypes was detected in both CD4 and CD8 compartments, with the overlap likely arising from convergent recombination. FACS-sorted repertoires could contain abundant contaminating clonotypes from the bulk population, so computational filtering was required. The study included only a couple of donors, which limits how far the findings can be generalized. Compared with the primary T-cell response, the secondary T-cell response was faster but weaker, reaching its peak on day 5 rather than on day 15. Most clones expanded after primary vaccination were re-detected after the booster (96% of CD4 and about nine tenths of CD8), suggesting broad memory maintenance.

The sequenced sample was PBMCs, obtained 5 to 6 days after the first yellow fever vaccination. The source is a man aged 18 to 30 who received the YFV17D yellow fever vaccine.

The CDR3 loop reads CASSLAGGGLQETQYF. The base sequence is TGTGCCAGCAGTTTGGCAGGGGGGGGGCTCCAAGAGACCCAGTACTTC. Here the chain combines TRBV27 and TRBJ2-5; the D match is possibly TRBD1 or TRBD2, with 7 bases aligned in each. From a lookup of the germline V gene (reference sequence), CDR1 and CDR2 are MNHEY and SMNVEV. Trimming at the junction amounts to 3 bases on V and 1 base on J, and the germline ends lie 15 bases apart. There are 16 amino acids in the CDR3, from cysteine to phenylalanine inclusive. Only the CDR3 DNA is retained, 48 bases long and in frame from the first base.